The rows below give T cell receptor beta chains drawn from one sample of a study of T cell clonotyping in hematopoietic cell transplantation. Clones were sequenced by immunoSEQ multiplex PCR, and TCRdb holds only the in-frame ones, with some missing. Counted here are several thousand clones, about 79% occurring once; the ten biggest clones make up roughly 45%. This sample comprised peripheral blood mononuclear cells, obtained 180 days after allogeneic stem cell transplant. The receptors shown here come from a female patient between 50 and 59 years old who had an allogeneic stem cell transplant from a related donor, so the T cells may come from the graft donor. Some clones in this sample may be carry-over from other donors' samples. The CDR3 runs from the conserved cysteine through the conserved F or W. The D gene is left open where the match is weak. A row's size may be missing; if present it is once, few, many or a size class.

clone_size: .; v_call: TRBV25-1; d_call: TRBD1; j_call: TRBJ1-2; cdr3_aa: CASSGAGGSSNYGYTF; cdr3_nt: TGTGCCAGCAGTGGGGCAGGGGGATCCTCTAACTATGGCTACACCTTC
clone_size: .; v_call: TRBV19; d_call: TRBD1; j_call: TRBJ1-1; cdr3_aa: CATSGRTGGDGTEAFF; cdr3_nt: TGTGCCACCAGCGGAAGGACAGGGGGCGATGGCACTGAAGCTTTCTTT
clone_size: .; v_call: TRBV10-3; d_call: .; j_call: TRBJ2-7; cdr3_aa: CAISGLPYEQYF; cdr3_nt: TGTGCCATCAGCGGCCTCCCCTACGAGCAGTACTTC
clone_size: .; v_call: TRBV4-2; d_call: TRBD2; j_call: TRBJ2-7; cdr3_aa: CASSQTSGGHREQYF; cdr3_nt: TGTGCCAGCAGCCAAACTAGCGGGGGGCATCGCGAGCAGTACTTC
clone_size: once; v_call: TRBV28; d_call: TRBD2; j_call: TRBJ2-7; cdr3_aa: CASGRAWNYEQYF; cdr3_nt: TGTGCCAGCGGGAGGGCCTGGAACTACGAGCAGTACTTC
clone_size: .; v_call: TRBV5-4; d_call: .; j_call: TRBJ1-6; cdr3_aa: CASHKMHDTILHF; cdr3_nt: TGTGCCAGCCATAAAATGCACGACACTATCCTCCACTTT
clone_size: once; v_call: TRBV7-2; d_call: TRBD1; j_call: TRBJ1-6; cdr3_aa: CASSLESRTGNSPLHF; cdr3_nt: TGTGCCAGCAGCTTAGAGTCGCGGACAGGGAATTCACCCCTCCACTTT
clone_size: .; v_call: TRBV5-5; d_call: .; j_call: TRBJ2-7; cdr3_aa: CASSLALQSSYEQYF; cdr3_nt: TGTGCCAGCAGCTTGGCTTTACAGAGCTCCTACGAGCAGTACTTC
clone_size: .; v_call: TRBV18; d_call: .; j_call: TRBJ1-5; cdr3_aa: CASSQLISQPQHF; cdr3_nt: TGTGCCAGCTCCCAGCTAATCAGTCAGCCCCAGCATTTT
clone_size: .; v_call: TRBV4-3; d_call: TRBD1; j_call: TRBJ2-7; cdr3_aa: CASSQGTGLYEQYF; cdr3_nt: TGCGCCAGCAGCCAAGGGACAGGGCTCTACGAGCAGTACTTC
clone_size: .; v_call: TRBV28; d_call: TRBD1; j_call: TRBJ1-1; cdr3_aa: CASLNRGVRNTEAFF; cdr3_nt: TGTGCCAGCTTAAACAGGGGCGTTAGGAACACTGAAGCTTTCTTT
clone_size: .; v_call: TRBV13; d_call: .; j_call: TRBJ2-4; cdr3_aa: CASRVRGGLAKNIQYF; cdr3_nt: TGTGCCAGCAGGGTCAGGGGGGGATTAGCCAAAAACATTCAGTACTTC
clone_size: .; v_call: TRBV6-6; d_call: .; j_call: TRBJ2-7; cdr3_aa: CASSSPGSLSYEQYF; cdr3_nt: TGTGCCAGCAGTTCTCCGGGATCCCTCTCCTACGAGCAGTACTTC
clone_size: .; v_call: TRBV7-7; d_call: TRBD2; j_call: TRBJ2-7; cdr3_aa: CASSPGGRAYYEQYF; cdr3_nt: TGTGCCAGCAGCCCGGGCGGGAGGGCTTACTACGAGCAGTACTTC
clone_size: .; v_call: TRBV7-6; d_call: TRBD1; j_call: TRBJ1-1; cdr3_aa: CASSSGQGAPGGTEAFF; cdr3_nt: TGTGCCAGCAGCTCCGGACAGGGGGCCCCAGGGGGCACTGAAGCTTTCTTT
clone_size: .; v_call: TRBV2; d_call: TRBD2; j_call: TRBJ2-4; cdr3_aa: CASSEVGGGAAKNIQYF; cdr3_nt: TGTGCCAGCAGTGAAGTTGGCGGGGGGGCGGCCAAAAACATTCAGTACTTC
clone_size: .; v_call: TRBV30; d_call: .; j_call: TRBJ2-7; cdr3_aa: CAWNLFSTYEQYF; cdr3_nt: TGTGCCTGGAACCTTTTCTCAACCTACGAGCAGTACTTC
clone_size: .; v_call: TRBV11-2; d_call: .; j_call: TRBJ2-2; cdr3_aa: CASRSDPGNTGELFF; cdr3_nt: TGTGCCAGCAGATCGGACCCTGGGAACACCGGGGAGCTGTTTTTT
clone_size: .; v_call: TRBV27; d_call: TRBD1; j_call: TRBJ1-2; cdr3_aa: CASSPKVRDRGRSNYGYTF; cdr3_nt: TGTGCCAGCAGTCCGAAGGTACGGGACAGGGGGCGAAGTAACTATGGCTACACCTTC
clone_size: .; v_call: TRBV15; d_call: TRBD1; j_call: TRBJ1-1; cdr3_aa: CATSTRWDSSTEAFF; cdr3_nt: TGTGCCACCAGCACTCGATGGGACAGTAGCACTGAAGCTTTCTTT
clone_size: .; v_call: TRBV30; d_call: .; j_call: TRBJ2-7; cdr3_aa: CAWTGVSDEQYF; cdr3_nt: TGTGCCTGGACAGGGGTGAGCGACGAGCAGTACTTC
clone_size: .; v_call: TRBV6-5; d_call: .; j_call: TRBJ1-6; cdr3_aa: CASSYSGPTEPLHF; cdr3_nt: TGTGCCAGCAGTTACTCGGGTCCGACTGAGCCCCTCCACTTT
clone_size: .; v_call: TRBV10-1; d_call: .; j_call: TRBJ2-3; cdr3_aa: CASKQDLTDTQYF; cdr3_nt: TGCGCCAGCAAACAGGATTTAACAGATACGCAGTATTTT
clone_size: .; v_call: TRBV30; d_call: TRBD2; j_call: TRBJ2-3; cdr3_aa: CAWAVGGGGRDTQYF; cdr3_nt: TGTGCCTGGGCGGTAGGCGGGGGGGGCCGGGATACGCAGTATTTT
clone_size: .; v_call: TRBV11-3; d_call: .; j_call: TRBJ2-2; cdr3_aa: CASSLDGAWAGELFF; cdr3_nt: TGTGCCAGCAGCTTAGACGGGGCCTGGGCCGGGGAGCTGTTTTTT
clone_size: .; v_call: TRBV4-3; d_call: .; j_call: TRBJ1-5; cdr3_aa: CASSQARGGQPQHF; cdr3_nt: TGCGCCAGCAGCCAGGCGAGGGGTGGACAGCCCCAGCATTTT
clone_size: .; v_call: TRBV30; d_call: TRBD2; j_call: TRBJ2-2; cdr3_aa: CAWGGPGLAGSMNTGELFF; cdr3_nt: TGTGCCTGGGGGGGGCCGGGACTAGCGGGATCCATGAACACCGGGGAGCTGTTTTTT
clone_size: .; v_call: TRBV7-6; d_call: .; j_call: TRBJ2-7; cdr3_aa: CASSLAGVGPYEQYF; cdr3_nt: TGTGCCAGCAGCTTAGCGGGGGTTGGTCCCTACGAGCAGTACTTC
clone_size: .; v_call: TRBV7-8; d_call: .; j_call: TRBJ2-5; cdr3_aa: CASTPPPAQETQYF; cdr3_nt: TGTGCCAGCACCCCTCCGCCCGCACAAGAGACCCAGTACTTC
clone_size: few; v_call: TRBV5-5; d_call: TRBD1; j_call: TRBJ2-5; cdr3_aa: CASSSSTGGFIGETQYF; cdr3_nt: TGTGCCAGCAGCTCCTCGACAGGGGGCTTTATTGGAGAGACCCAGTACTTC
clone_size: few; v_call: TRBV27; d_call: TRBD2; j_call: TRBJ2-1; cdr3_aa: CASQGGGGPYNEQFF; cdr3_nt: TGTGCCAGCCAGGGCGGGGGGGGGCCCTACAATGAGCAGTTCTTC
clone_size: .; v_call: TRBV5-6; d_call: .; j_call: TRBJ2-7; cdr3_aa: CASSPGPFYEQYF; cdr3_nt: TGTGCCAGCAGTCCTGGGCCGTTTTACGAGCAGTACTTC
clone_size: few; v_call: TRBV6-1; d_call: .; j_call: TRBJ1-1; cdr3_aa: CASTRTEEAFF; cdr3_nt: TGTGCCAGCACCCGGACGGAAGAAGCTTTCTTT
clone_size: .; v_call: TRBV30; d_call: .; j_call: TRBJ1-6; cdr3_aa: CAWSPQSNSPLHF; cdr3_nt: TGTGCCTGGAGTCCGCAGAGTAATTCACCCCTCCACTTT
clone_size: .; v_call: TRBV7-9; d_call: .; j_call: TRBJ2-5; cdr3_aa: CASSFREETQYF; cdr3_nt: TGTGCCAGCAGCTTTAGGGAAGAGACCCAGTACTTC
clone_size: few; v_call: TRBV2; d_call: .; j_call: TRBJ2-5; cdr3_aa: CASSPMGETQYF; cdr3_nt: TGTGCCAGCAGTCCGATGGGCGAGACCCAGTACTTC
clone_size: .; v_call: TRBV10-1; d_call: .; j_call: TRBJ1-2; cdr3_aa: CARMCRGNYGYTF; cdr3_nt: TGCGCCAGAATGTGTAGGGGGAACTATGGCTACACCTTC
clone_size: .; v_call: TRBV6-5; d_call: TRBD2; j_call: TRBJ2-1; cdr3_aa: CASSYAPTSPNEQFF; cdr3_nt: TGTGCCAGCAGTTACGCCCCGACTAGCCCCAATGAGCAGTTCTTC
clone_size: .; v_call: TRBV9; d_call: .; j_call: TRBJ1-3; cdr3_aa: CASSVEGRGNTIYF; cdr3_nt: TGTGCCAGCAGCGTAGAGGGCAGGGGAAACACCATATATTTT
clone_size: few; v_call: TRBV6-5; d_call: TRBD1; j_call: TRBJ1-2; cdr3_aa: CASSSGGGGYTF; cdr3_nt: TGTGCCAGCAGTTCAGGGGGCGGAGGCTACACCTTC
clone_size: once; v_call: TRBV10-3; d_call: TRBD2; j_call: TRBJ2-2; cdr3_aa: CAISALAGAGELFF; cdr3_nt: TGTGCCATCAGTGCCCTAGCGGGGGCGGGGGAGCTGTTTTTT
clone_size: hyperexpanded; v_call: TRBV11-3; d_call: .; j_call: TRBJ1-1; cdr3_aa: CASSLGPVGYTEAFF; cdr3_nt: TGTGCCAGCAGCTTAGGACCGGTTGGATACACTGAAGCTTTCTTT
clone_size: .; v_call: TRBV2; d_call: .; j_call: TRBJ1-6; cdr3_aa: CASSADSPLHF; cdr3_nt: TGTGCCAGCAGTGCGGATTCACCCCTCCACTTT
clone_size: .; v_call: TRBV27; d_call: .; j_call: TRBJ2-7; cdr3_aa: CASSSWGSFPYEQYF; cdr3_nt: TGTGCCAGCAGTTCATGGGGATCTTTTCCCTACGAGCAGTACTTC
clone_size: .; v_call: TRBV9; d_call: TRBD1; j_call: TRBJ1-5; cdr3_aa: CASSEQGANNQPQHF; cdr3_nt: TGTGCCAGCAGCGAACAGGGGGCAAACAATCAGCCCCAGCATTTT
clone_size: .; v_call: TRBV9; d_call: .; j_call: TRBJ1-2; cdr3_aa: CASSVDDFDYGYTF; cdr3_nt: TGTGCCAGCAGCGTAGACGACTTTGACTATGGCTACACCTTC
clone_size: .; v_call: TRBV30; d_call: TRBD2; j_call: TRBJ2-1; cdr3_aa: CAWSGGTRAGSYNEQFF; cdr3_nt: TGTGCCTGGAGTGGGGGGACTAGGGCGGGGAGTTACAATGAGCAGTTCTTC
clone_size: .; v_call: TRBV4-1; d_call: TRBD2; j_call: TRBJ2-3; cdr3_aa: CASSQAPAGGGDTQYF; cdr3_nt: TGCGCCAGCAGCCAAGCTCCAGCGGGGGGGGGCGATACGCAGTATTTT
clone_size: .; v_call: TRBV7-9; d_call: .; j_call: TRBJ1-2; cdr3_aa: CASSLGQPGGYTF; cdr3_nt: TGTGCCAGCAGCTTAGGCCAGCCGGGGGGCTACACCTTC
clone_size: .; v_call: TRBV6-5; d_call: .; j_call: TRBJ1-2; cdr3_aa: CASSTGGTNYGYTF; cdr3_nt: TGTGCCAGCAGTACAGGTGGGACTAACTATGGCTACACCTTC
clone_size: .; v_call: TRBV16; d_call: TRBD1; j_call: TRBJ1-2; cdr3_aa: CASSSWQGADGYTF; cdr3_nt: TGTGCCAGCAGCTCCTGGCAGGGGGCTGATGGCTACACCTTC
clone_size: .; v_call: TRBV28; d_call: .; j_call: TRBJ1-2; cdr3_aa: CATSGFSGYTF; cdr3_nt: TGTGCCACCTCAGGGTTCAGCGGCTACACCTTC
clone_size: once; v_call: TRBV25-1; d_call: .; j_call: TRBJ1-6; cdr3_aa: CASSEYLNSPLHF; cdr3_nt: TGTGCCAGCAGTGAATATCTAAATTCACCCCTCCACTTT